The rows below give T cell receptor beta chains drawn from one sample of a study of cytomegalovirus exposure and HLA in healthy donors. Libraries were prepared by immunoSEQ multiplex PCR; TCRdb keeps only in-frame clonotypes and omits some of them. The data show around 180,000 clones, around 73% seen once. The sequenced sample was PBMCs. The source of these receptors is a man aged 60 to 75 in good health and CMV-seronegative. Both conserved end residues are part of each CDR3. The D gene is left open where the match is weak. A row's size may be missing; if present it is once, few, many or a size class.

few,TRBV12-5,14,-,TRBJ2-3,CASGFGSVADTQYF,TGTGCTAGTGGTTTCGGGTCGGTCGCAGATACGCAGTATTTT
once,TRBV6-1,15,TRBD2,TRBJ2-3,CASSEASGGIGGQYF,TGTGCCAGCAGTGAGGCTAGCGGGGGGATAGGGGGGCAGTATTTT
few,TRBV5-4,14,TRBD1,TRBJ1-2,CASSRDRANYGYTF,TGTGCCAGCAGCCGGGACAGAGCTAACTATGGCTACACCTTC
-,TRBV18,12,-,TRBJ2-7,CASSPGVDEQYF,TGTGCCAGCTCACCCGGGGTCGACGAGCAGTACTTC
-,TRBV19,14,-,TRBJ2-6,CASSPPGGANVLTF,TGTGCCAGTAGTCCCCCGGGGGGGGCCAACGTCCTGACTTTC
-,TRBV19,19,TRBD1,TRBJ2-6,CASSISRTGSLPGANVLTF,TGTGCCAGTAGTATTTCGAGGACAGGGTCTCTCCCTGGGGCCAACGTCCTGACTTTC
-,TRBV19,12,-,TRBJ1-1,CASSSPGGSAFF,TGTGCCAGTAGTTCGCCCGGCGGCTCAGCTTTCTTT
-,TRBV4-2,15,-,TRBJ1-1,CASSPAGDSGTEAFF,TGTGCCAGCAGCCCGGCGGGGGATTCGGGTACTGAAGCTTTCTTT
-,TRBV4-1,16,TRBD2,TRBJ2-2,CASSPPSGRNTGELFF,TGCGCCAGCAGCCCACCTAGCGGGAGGAACACCGGGGAGCTGTTTTTT
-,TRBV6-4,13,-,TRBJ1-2,CASSEGGDSGYTF,TGTGCCAGCAGTGAAGGGGGGGACTCTGGCTACACCTTC
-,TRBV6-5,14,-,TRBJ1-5,CANREQGENQPQHF,TGTGCCAACCGGGAACAGGGCGAAAATCAGCCCCAGCATTTT
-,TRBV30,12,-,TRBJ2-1,CAWTRGYNEQFF,TGTGCCTGGACTAGGGGATACAATGAGCAGTTCTTC
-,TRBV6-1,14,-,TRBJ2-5,CASSEGWGVGTQYF,TGTGCCAGCAGTGAAGGCTGGGGGGTTGGGACCCAGTACTTC
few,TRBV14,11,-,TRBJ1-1,CASSQAGGAFF,TGTGCCAGCAGCCAAGCCGGCGGGGCTTTCTTT
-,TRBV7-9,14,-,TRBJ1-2,CASSSMTALISYTF,TGTGCCAGCAGCTCCATGACAGCCCTAATCAGCTACACCTTC
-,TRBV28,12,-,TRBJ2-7,CASRSSGYGQYF,TGTGCCAGCAGATCTTCGGGGTACGGGCAGTACTTC
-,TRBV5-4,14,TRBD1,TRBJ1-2,CASSGQGEDYGYPF,TGTGCCAGCAGCGGACAGGGGGAGGACTATGGCTACCCCTTC
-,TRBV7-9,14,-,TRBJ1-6,CASSQTGPNSPLHF,TGTGCCAGCAGCCAAACAGGGCCCAATTCACCCCTCCACTTT
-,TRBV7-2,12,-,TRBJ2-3,CASSFLVDTQYF,TGTGCCAGCAGCTTCCTCGTAGATACGCAGTATTTT
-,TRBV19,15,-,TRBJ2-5,CASSARGQQQETQYF,TGTGCCAGTAGTGCCCGAGGACAACAGCAAGAGACCCAGTACTTC
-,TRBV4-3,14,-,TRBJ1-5,CASSQGQGAQPQHF,TGCGCCAGCAGCCAGGGTCAGGGCGCCCAGCCCCAGCATTTT
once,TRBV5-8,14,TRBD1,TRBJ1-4,CASSFQGVTEKLFF,TGTGCCAGCAGCTTCCAGGGGGTGACTGAAAAACTGTTTTTT
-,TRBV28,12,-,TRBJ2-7,CASTARGYEQYF,TGTGCCAGCACCGCCCGAGGGTACGAGCAGTACTTC
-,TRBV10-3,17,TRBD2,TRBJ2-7,CAIRTGLAGESSYEQYF,TGTGCCATCAGGACGGGACTAGCGGGAGAGAGCTCCTACGAGCAGTACTTC
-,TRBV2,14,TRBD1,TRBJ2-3,CASSRDRAPDTQYF,TGTGCCAGCAGCCGGGACAGGGCCCCAGATACGCAGTATTTT
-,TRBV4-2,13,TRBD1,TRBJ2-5,CASSQAGGETQYF,TGTGCCAGCAGCCAAGCAGGGGGTGAGACCCAGTACTTC
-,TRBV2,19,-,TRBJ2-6,CASSEALVWASSGANVLTF,TGTGCCAGCAGTGAAGCGCTGGTGTGGGCGAGCTCTGGGGCCAACGTCCTGACTTTC
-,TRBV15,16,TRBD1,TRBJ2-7,CATSRTGTAVSYEQYF,TGTGCCACCAGCAGGACCGGGACAGCCGTTTCCTACGAGCAGTACTTC
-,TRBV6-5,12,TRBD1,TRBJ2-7,CASSWGTGEQYF,TGTGCCAGCAGTTGGGGGACAGGTGAGCAGTACTTC
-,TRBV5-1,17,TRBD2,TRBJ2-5,CASSLRTSGGGRETQYF,TGCGCCAGCAGCTTGCGTACTAGCGGGGGCGGGAGAGAGACCCAGTACTTC
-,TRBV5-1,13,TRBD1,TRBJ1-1,CASSSGQDTEAFF,TGCGCCAGCAGCTCCGGACAGGACACTGAAGCTTTCTTT
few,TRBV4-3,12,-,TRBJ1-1,CASSQAGSRAFF,TGCGCCAGCAGCCAAGCGGGGAGTCGGGCTTTCTTT
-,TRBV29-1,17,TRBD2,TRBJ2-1,CSVEGLAGGYSYNEQFF,TGCAGCGTTGAAGGGCTAGCGGGAGGGTATTCCTACAATGAGCAGTTCTTC
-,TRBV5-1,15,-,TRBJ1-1,CASSWEWDSNTEAFF,TGCGCCAGCAGCTGGGAATGGGACTCAAACACTGAAGCTTTCTTT
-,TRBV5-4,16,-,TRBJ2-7,CASSPMQVGGRGEQYF,TGTGCCAGCAGCCCCATGCAAGTTGGAGGGCGAGGGGAGCAGTACTTC
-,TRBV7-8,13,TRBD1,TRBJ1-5,CASRQTGSQPQHF,TGTGCCAGCAGACAGACAGGGTCTCAGCCCCAGCATTTT
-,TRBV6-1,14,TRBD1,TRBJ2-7,CASSASGQGIRQYF,TGTGCCAGCAGTGCGTCGGGACAGGGGATACGGCAGTACTTC
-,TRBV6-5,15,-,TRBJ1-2,CASSRATGRGHGYPF,TGTGCCAGCAGCCGAGCGACAGGCCGCGGTCATGGCTACCCCTTC
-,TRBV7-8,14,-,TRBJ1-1,CASSLGGLYTEAFF,TGTGCCAGCAGCTTAGGGGGCTTATACACTGAAGCTTTCTTT
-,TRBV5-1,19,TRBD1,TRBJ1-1,CASSLQVRRPGTANTEAFF,TGCGCCAGCAGCTTGCAAGTAAGGCGACCCGGGACAGCGAACACTGAAGCTTTCTTT
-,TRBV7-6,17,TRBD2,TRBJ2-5,CASSPTWTSVAQETQYF,TGTGCCAGCAGCCCAACCTGGACTAGCGTGGCCCAAGAGACCCAGTACTTC
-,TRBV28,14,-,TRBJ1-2,CTSSLFGTNYGYTF,TGTACCAGCAGTTTATTCGGGACTAACTATGGCTACACCTTC
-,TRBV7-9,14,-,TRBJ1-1,CASKREGVNTEAFF,TGTGCCAGTAAGAGGGAGGGGGTGAACACTGAAGCTTTCTTT